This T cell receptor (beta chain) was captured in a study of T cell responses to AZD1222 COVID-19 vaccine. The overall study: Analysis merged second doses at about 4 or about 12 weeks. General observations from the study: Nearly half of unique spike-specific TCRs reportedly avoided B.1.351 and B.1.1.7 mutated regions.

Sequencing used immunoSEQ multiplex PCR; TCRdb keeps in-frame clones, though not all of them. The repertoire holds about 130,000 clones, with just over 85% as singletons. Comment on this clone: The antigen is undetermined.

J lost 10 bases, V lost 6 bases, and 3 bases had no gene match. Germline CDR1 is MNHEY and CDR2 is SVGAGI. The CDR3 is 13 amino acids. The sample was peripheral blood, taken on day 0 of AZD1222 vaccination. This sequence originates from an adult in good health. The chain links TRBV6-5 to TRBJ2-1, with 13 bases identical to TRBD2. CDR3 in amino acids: CASRGLAGDEQFF. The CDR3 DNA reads TGTGCCAGCAGAGGACTAGCGGGGGACGAGCAGTTCTTC.